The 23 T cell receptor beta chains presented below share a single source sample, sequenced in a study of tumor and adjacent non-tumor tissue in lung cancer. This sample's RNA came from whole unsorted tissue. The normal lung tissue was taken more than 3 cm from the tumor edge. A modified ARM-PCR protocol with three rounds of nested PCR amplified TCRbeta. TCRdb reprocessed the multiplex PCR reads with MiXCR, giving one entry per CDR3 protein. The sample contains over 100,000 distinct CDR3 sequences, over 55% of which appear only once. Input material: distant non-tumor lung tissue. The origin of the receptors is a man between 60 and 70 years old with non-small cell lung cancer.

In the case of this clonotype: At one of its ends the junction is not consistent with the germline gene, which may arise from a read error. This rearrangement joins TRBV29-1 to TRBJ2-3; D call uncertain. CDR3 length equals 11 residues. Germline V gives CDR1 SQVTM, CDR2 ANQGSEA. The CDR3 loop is CSVKLGDTHYF. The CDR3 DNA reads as TGCAGCGTCAAGCTAGGTGATACGCATTATTTT.

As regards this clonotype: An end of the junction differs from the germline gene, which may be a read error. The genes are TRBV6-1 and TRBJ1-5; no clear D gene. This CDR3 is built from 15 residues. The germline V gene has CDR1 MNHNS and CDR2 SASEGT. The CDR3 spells CVSSANKLENRPQHF. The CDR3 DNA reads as TGTGTCAGCAGTGCAAACAAACTTGAGAATCGGCCCCAGCATTTT.

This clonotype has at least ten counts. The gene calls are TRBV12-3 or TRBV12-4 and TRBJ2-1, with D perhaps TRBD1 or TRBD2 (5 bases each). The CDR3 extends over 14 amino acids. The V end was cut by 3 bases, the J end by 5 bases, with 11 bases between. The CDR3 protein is CASSFGTKDNEQFF. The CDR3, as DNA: TGTGCCAGCAGTTTCGGGACCAAAGACAATGAGCAGTTCTTC.

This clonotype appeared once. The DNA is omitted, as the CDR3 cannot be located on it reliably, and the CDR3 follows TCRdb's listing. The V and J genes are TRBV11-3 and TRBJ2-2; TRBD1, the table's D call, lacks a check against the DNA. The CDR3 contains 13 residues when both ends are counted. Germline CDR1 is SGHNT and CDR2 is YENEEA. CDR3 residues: CASSLVLSWELFF.

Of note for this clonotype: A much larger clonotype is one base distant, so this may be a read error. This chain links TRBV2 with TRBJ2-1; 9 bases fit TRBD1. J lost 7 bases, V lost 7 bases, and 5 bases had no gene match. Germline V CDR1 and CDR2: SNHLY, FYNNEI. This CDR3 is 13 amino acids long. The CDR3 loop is CASTDRGGNEQFF. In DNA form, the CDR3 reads TGTGCCAGCACGGACAGGGGAGGTAATGAGCAGTTCTTC.

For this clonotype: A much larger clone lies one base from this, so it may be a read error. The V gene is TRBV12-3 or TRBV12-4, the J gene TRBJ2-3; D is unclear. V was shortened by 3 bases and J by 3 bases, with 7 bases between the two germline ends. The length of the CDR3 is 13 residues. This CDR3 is CASSFQGTDTQYF. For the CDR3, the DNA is TGTGCCAGCAGTTTTCAAGGGACAGATACGCAGTATTTT.

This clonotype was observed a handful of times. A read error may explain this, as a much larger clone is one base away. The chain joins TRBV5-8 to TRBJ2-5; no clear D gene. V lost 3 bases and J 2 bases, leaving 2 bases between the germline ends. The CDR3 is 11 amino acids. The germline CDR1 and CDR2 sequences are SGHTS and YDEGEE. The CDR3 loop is CASSYQETQYF. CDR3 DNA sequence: TGTGCCAGCAGCTATCAAGAGACCCAGTACTTC.

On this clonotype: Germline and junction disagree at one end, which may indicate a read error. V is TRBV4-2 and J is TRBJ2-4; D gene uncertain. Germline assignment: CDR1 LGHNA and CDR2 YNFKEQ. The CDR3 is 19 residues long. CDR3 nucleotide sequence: TGTCCCAGCAGCCAAGCGCAGGCTAGTGGATCGTTAGCCAAAAACATTCGGTACTTC. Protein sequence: CPSSQAQASGSLAKNIRYF.

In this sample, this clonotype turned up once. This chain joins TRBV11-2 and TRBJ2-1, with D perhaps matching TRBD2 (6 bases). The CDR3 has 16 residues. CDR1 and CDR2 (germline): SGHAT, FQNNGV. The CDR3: CDSSLSAGSSYNEQFF. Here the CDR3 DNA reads TGTGATAGCAGCCTTAGTGCGGGAAGCTCCTACAATGAGCAGTTCTTC.

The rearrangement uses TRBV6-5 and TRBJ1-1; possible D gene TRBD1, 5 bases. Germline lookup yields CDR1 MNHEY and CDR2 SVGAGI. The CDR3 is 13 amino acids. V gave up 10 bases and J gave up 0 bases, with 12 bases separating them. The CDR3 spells CATISGMNTEAFF. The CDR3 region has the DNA TGTGCCACCATCTCAGGGATGAACACTGAAGCTTTCTTT.

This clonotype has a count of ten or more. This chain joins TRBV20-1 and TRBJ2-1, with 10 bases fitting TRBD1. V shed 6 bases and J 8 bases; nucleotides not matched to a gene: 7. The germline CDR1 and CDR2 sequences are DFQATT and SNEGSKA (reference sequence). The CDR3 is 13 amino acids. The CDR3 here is CSADGQGGDEQFF. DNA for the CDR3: TGCAGTGCCGACGGACAGGGGGGCGATGAGCAGTTCTTC.

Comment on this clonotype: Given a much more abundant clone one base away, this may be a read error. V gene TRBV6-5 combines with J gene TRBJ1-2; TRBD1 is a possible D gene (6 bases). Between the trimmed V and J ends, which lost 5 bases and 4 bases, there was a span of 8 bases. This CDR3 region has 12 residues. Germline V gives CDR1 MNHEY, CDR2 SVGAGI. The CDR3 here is CASSMDSYGYTF. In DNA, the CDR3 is TGTGCCAGCAGTATGGACAGCTATGGCTACACCTTC.

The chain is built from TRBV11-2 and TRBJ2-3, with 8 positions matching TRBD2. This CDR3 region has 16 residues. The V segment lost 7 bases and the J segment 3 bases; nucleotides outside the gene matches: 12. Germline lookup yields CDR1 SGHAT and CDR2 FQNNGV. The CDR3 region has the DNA TGTGCCAGCACCCGCACTGCCGGGACTAGTACAGATACGCAGTATTTT. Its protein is CASTRTAGTSTDTQYF.

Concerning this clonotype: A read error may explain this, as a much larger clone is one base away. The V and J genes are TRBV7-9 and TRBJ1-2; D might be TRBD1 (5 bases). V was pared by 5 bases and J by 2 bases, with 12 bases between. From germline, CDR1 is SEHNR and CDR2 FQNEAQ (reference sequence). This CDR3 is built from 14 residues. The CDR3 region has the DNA TGTGCCAGCAGCGCCGAGGGGTGCAACTATGGCTACACCTTC. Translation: CASSAEGCNYGYTF. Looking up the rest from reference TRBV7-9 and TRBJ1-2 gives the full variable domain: DTGVSQNPRHKITKRGQNVTFRCDPISEHNRLYWYRQTLGQGPEFLTYFQNEAQLEKSRLLSDRFSAERPKGSFSTLEIQRTEQGDSAMYLCASSAEGCNYGYTFGSGTRLTVV.

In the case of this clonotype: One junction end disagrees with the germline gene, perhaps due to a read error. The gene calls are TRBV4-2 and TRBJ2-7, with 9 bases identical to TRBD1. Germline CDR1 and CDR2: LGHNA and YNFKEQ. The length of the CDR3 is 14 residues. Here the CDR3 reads CTSSQPGQGGEQYF. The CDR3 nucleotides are TGTACCAGCAGCCAGCCGGGACAGGGTGGCGAGCAGTACTTC.

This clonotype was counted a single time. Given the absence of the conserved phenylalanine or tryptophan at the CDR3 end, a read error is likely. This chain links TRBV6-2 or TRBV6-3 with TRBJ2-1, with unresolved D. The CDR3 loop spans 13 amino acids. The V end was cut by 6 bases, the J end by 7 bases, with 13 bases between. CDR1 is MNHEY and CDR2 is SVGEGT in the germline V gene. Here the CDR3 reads CASSRVARNEQFV. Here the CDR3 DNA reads TGTGCCAGCAGCCGGGTCGCTCGGAATGAGCAGTTCGTC.

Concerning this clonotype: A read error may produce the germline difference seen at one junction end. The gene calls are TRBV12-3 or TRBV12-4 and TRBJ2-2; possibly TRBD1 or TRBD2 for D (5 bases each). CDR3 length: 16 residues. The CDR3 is CASSPSGFGDTGEQFF. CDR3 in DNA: TGTGCCAGCAGTCCCTCAGGGTTCGGTGACACCGGGGAGCAGTTTTTT.

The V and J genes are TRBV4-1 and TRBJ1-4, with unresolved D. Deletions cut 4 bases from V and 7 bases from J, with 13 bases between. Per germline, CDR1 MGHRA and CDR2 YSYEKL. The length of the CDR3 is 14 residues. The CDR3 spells CASSLDSIREKLFF. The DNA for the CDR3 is TGCGCCAGCAGCCTTGACTCGATTCGTGAAAAACTGTTTTTT.

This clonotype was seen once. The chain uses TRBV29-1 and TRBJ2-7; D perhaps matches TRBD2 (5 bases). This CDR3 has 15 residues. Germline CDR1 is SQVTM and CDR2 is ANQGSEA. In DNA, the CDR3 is TGCGGCATTAAGCACGCGACTATAAGCTCCTACGAGCAGTACTTC. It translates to CGIKHATISSYEQYF.

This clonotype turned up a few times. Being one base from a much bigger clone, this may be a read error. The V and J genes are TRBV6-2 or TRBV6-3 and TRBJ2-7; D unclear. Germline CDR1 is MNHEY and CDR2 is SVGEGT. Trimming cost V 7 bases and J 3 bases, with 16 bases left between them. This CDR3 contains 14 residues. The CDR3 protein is CASNARLLFYEQYF. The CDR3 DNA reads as TGTGCCAGCAACGCAAGGTTGCTTTTCTACGAGCAGTACTTC.

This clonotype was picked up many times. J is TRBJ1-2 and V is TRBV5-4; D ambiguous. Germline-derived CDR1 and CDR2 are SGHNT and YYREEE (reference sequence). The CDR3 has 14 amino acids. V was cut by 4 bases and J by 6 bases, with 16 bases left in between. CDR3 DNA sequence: TGTGCCAGCAGCAAGGTAACAGCCTCCCATGGCTACACCTTC. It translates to CASSKVTASHGYTF. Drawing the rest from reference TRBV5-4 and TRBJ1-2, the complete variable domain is ETGVTQSPTHLIKTRGQQVTLRCSSQSGHNTVSWYQQALGQGPQFIFQYYREEENGRGNFPPRFSGLQFPNYSSELNVNALELDDSALYLCASSKVTASHGYTFGSGTRLTVV.

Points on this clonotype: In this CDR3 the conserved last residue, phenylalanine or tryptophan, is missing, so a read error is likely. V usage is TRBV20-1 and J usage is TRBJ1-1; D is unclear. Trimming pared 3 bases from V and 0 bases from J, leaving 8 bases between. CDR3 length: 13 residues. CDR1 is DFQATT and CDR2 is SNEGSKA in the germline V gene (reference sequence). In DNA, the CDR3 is TGCAGTGCTAGTCCAAGGTTGAACACTGAAGCTTTCATT. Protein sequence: CSASPRLNTEAFI.

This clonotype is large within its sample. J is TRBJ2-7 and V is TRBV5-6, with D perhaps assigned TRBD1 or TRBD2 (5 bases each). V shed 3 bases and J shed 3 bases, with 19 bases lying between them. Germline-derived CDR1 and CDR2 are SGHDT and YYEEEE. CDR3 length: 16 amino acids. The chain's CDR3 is CASSWSPGTGSYEQYF. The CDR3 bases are TGTGCCAGCAGCTGGAGCCCAGGGACGGGGAGCTACGAGCAGTACTTC.